Shown below are 13 T cell receptor beta chains from a single sample sequenced in a study of HIV-infected patients and healthy controls (dated by TCRdb to 2013 to 2016). Whole blood was used without fractionating the cells, so the repertoire represented all peripheral T cells without sorting. The library came from 5' RACE. The sequencer was an Illumina MiSeq. SuperScript III was used to reverse transcribe 500 ng RNA with primers targeting the alpha and beta constant regions. Alpha and beta chain libraries were generated separately via chain-specific third strand synthesis with multiplexing indices. Starting from the raw public reads, TCRdb applied fastp trimming at Q25, assembled clones with MiXCR and retained in-frame beta chains. When rows share a CDR3 protein, they turn into one entry using the most common DNA and genes. This sample has approximately 9,000 distinct CDR3 sequences in its table, and 6.5% to 9.5% of those were observed once. The ten largest clones capture 30% to 35% of the sample.

The specimen comprised blood, sampled before antiretroviral therapy. All receptors derive from an adult with HIV infection. The donor label of this sample is uncertain.

The sample holds many counts of this clonotype. The chain links TRBV12-3 or TRBV12-4 to TRBJ1-2; D unclear. This CDR3 region has 13 residues. The V gene lost 3 bases and the J gene lost 2 bases, with 7 bases spanning the gap. CDR3 in DNA: TGTGCCAGCAGTTTTCGGGAGAACTATGGCTACACCTTC. Translation: CASSFRENYGYTF.

This clonotype has ten or more counts. In DNA, the CDR3 is TGTGCCAGCAGCGTAGGATTAGCCCAAGATACGCAGTATTTT. It codes for CASSVGLAQDTQYF. The genes are TRBV9 and TRBJ2-3; no definite D call. The CDR3 has 14 residues. Germline CDR1 SGDLS, CDR2 YYNGEE. V lost 0 bases, J lost 5 bases, and 10 bases lay in between.

Ten or more counts support this clonotype. The chain couples TRBV7-8 to TRBJ2-7; 10 bases line up with TRBD2. The J segment lost 7 bases and the V segment lost 2 bases, leaving 5 bases of the junction unmatched. Germline values: CDR1 SGHVS, CDR2 FQNEAQ. The CDR3 length is 14 residues. The DNA for the CDR3 is TGTGCCAGCAGCTTAAAAGCGGGAGGGATAGAGCAGTACTTC. Protein sequence: CASSLKAGGIEQYF.

This clonotype was seen repeatedly, ten times or more. V and J are TRBV3-1 and TRBJ2-2; D is undetermined. The CDR3 extends over 13 amino acids. CDR1 is LGHDT and CDR2 is YNNKEL in the germline V gene (reference sequence). Trimming pared 8 bases from V and 5 bases from J, leaving 12 bases between. CDR3 residues: CASSVNPTGELFF. CDR3 sequence (DNA): TGTGCCAGCTCCGTGAACCCGACCGGGGAGCTGTTTTTT.

This clonotype was recorded many times. V and J are TRBV12-3 or TRBV12-4 and TRBJ1-1; maybe TRBD1 (5 bases). Trimming took off 3 bases at V and 10 bases at J, with 12 bases between the two ends. The CDR3 extends over 12 amino acids. CDR3 loop: CASSFPRARAFF. Written as DNA, the CDR3 is TGTGCCAGCAGTTTTCCCAGGGCGCGAGCTTTCTTT.

This clonotype came up a few times. The chain links TRBV6-5 to TRBJ2-7, with D possibly matching TRBD1 (6 bases). The CDR3 has 15 residues. The V gene's germline CDR1 is MNHEY and CDR2 SVGAGI. Deletions cut 5 bases from V and 2 bases from J, with 16 bases between. The CDR3 bases are TGTGCCAGCAGTCCCCGGACAGCCGGGGCCTACGAGCAGTACTTC. It codes for CASSPRTAGAYEQYF.

This clonotype was recorded many times. The J gene is TRBJ1-2, the V gene TRBV10-3; D uncertain. Germline CDR1 and CDR2: ENHRY and SYGVKD. The CDR3 loop spans 16 amino acids. V was trimmed by 3 bases and J by 6 bases, leaving 20 bases between them. The CDR3 coding sequence is TGTGCCATCAGTGAACTGACACCCCCCCAAAGCAATGGCTACACCTTC. Amino acids: CAISELTPPQSNGYTF.

This clonotype was recorded at least ten times. V gene TRBV5-1 combines with J gene TRBJ2-4, with D unresolved. The V and J ends lost 0 bases and 1 base respectively, with 5 bases between them. CDR1 SGHRS and CDR2 YFSETQ come from the germline V gene. The CDR3 has 14 residues. CDR3 sequence (DNA): TGCGCCAGCAGCTTGGAATTGGCCAAAAACATTCAGTACTTC. Amino acids: CASSLELAKNIQYF. The full variable domain, with the rest looked up from reference TRBV5-1 and TRBJ2-4, is KAGVTQTPRYLIKTRGQQVTLSCSPISGHRSVSWYQQTPGQGLQFLFEYFSETQRNKGNFPGRFSGRQFSNSRSEMNVSTLELGDSALYLCASSLELAKNIQYFGAGTRLSVL.

V is TRBV9 and J is TRBJ2-3; D is ambiguous. The CDR3 has 15 amino acids. V was trimmed by 0 bases and J by 0 bases, leaving 8 bases between them. Germline V gene lookup returns CDR1 SGDLS and CDR2 YYNGEE. CDR3 residues: CASSVEGTSTDTQYF. The CDR3 DNA is TGTGCCAGCAGCGTAGAAGGCACGAGCACAGATACGCAGTATTTT.

This clonotype appeared many times. The J gene is TRBJ2-5, the V gene TRBV29-1; tentative D call: TRBD2 (6 bases). There are 11 residues in the CDR3. V lost 3 bases to trimming and J lost 10 bases, with 12 bases between them. The germline V gene has CDR1 SQVTM and CDR2 ANQGSEA. The DNA for the CDR3 is TGCAGCGTTGACGGCGGGACCGGCCAGTACTTC. Translating gives CSVDGGTGQYF.

This clonotype was observed many times. V and J are TRBV12-3 or TRBV12-4 and TRBJ2-7; no definite D call. The ends were cut back, 3 bases at V and 2 bases at J, with 8 bases in the middle. The CDR3 loop spans 13 amino acids. CDR3 sequence: CASSFGQPYEQYF. CDR3 nucleotides: TGTGCCAGCAGTTTTGGGCAGCCCTACGAGCAGTACTTC.

This clonotype was seen at least ten times. The rearrangement joins TRBV28 to TRBJ2-7; D is uncertain. Germline-derived CDR1 and CDR2 are MDHEN and SYDVKM. The CDR3 totals 11 residues. V lost 5 bases to trimming and J lost 5 bases, with 7 bases between them. CDR3 nucleotides: TGTGCCAGCAGTGTCTACCACGAGCAGTACTTC. Its protein product is CASSVYHEQYF. Combining the CDR3 with reference TRBV28 and TRBJ2-7 gives the whole variable domain DVKVTQSSRYLVKRTGEKVFLECVQDMDHENMFWYRQDPGLGLRLIYFSYDVKMKEKGDIPEGYSVSREKKERFSLILESASTNQTSMYLCASSVYHEQYFGPGTRLTVT.

The chain couples TRBV7-9 to TRBJ1-5, with D unresolved. Per germline, CDR1 SEHNR and CDR2 FQNEAQ (reference sequence). Between the trimmed V and J ends, which lost 5 bases and 5 bases, there was a span of 7 bases. CDR3 length equals 12 residues. CDR3 bases: TGTGCCAGCAGCCGGAGTTATCAGCCCCAGCATTTT. This codes for CASSRSYQPQHF.